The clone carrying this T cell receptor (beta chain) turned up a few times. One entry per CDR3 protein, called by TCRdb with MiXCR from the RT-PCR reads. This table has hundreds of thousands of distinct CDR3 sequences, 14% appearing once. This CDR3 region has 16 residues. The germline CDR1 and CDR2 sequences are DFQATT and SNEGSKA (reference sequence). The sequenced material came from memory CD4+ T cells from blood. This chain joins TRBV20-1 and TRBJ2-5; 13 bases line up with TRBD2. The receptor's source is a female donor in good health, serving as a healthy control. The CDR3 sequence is CSGTSGAPELQETQYF. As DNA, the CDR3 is TGCAGCGGGACTAGCGGGGCCCCCGAGTTACAAGAGACCCAGTACTTC.